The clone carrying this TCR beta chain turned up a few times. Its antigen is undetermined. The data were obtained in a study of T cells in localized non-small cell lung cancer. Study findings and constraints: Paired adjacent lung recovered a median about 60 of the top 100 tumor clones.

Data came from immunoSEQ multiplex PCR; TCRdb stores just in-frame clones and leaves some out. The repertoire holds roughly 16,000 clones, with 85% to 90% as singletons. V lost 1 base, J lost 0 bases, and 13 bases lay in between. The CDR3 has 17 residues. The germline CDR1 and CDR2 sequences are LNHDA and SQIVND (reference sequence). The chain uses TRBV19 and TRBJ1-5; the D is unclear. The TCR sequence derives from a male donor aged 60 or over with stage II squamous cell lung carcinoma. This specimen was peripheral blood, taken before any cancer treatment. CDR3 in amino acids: CASSIGLEGGSNQPQHF. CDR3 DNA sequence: TGTGCCAGTAGTATAGGGTTAGAGGGAGGTAGCAATCAGCCCCAGCATTTT.